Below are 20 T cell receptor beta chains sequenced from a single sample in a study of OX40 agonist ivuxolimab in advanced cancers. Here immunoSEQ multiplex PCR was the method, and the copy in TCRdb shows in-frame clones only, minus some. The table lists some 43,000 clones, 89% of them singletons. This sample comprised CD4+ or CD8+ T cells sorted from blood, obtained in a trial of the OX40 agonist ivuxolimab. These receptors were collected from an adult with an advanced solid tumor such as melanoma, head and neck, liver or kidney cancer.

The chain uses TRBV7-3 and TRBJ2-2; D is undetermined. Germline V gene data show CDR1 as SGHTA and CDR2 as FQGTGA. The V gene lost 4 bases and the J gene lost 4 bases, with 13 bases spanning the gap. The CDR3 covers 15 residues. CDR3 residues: CASSSEAAGTGELFF. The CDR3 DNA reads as TGTGCCAGCAGCTCAGAGGCAGCCGGCACCGGGGAGCTGTTTTTT. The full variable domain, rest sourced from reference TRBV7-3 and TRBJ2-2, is GAGVSQTPSNKVTEKGKYVELRCDPISGHTALYWYRQSLGQGPEFLIYFQGTGAADDSGLPNDRFFAVRPEGSVSTLKIQRTERGDSAVYLCASSSEAAGTGELFFGEGSRLTVL.

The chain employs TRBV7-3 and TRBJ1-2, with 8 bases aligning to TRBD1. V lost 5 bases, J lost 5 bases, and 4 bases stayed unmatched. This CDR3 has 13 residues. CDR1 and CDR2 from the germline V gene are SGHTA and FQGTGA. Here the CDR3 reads CASSQGAGYGYTF. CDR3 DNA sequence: TGTGCCAGCAGCCAGGGGGCCGGGTATGGCTACACCTTC.

CDR3 bases: TGTGCCACCGAAACTAGCGGGGGGGCAGAGACCCAGTACTTC. This sequence encodes CATETSGGAETQYF. The chain links TRBV2 to TRBJ2-5; the match to TRBD2 covers 13 bases. V shed 10 bases, J shed 4 bases, and the junction held 6 bases outside the gene matches. Germline V gene lookup returns CDR1 SNHLY and CDR2 FYNNEI. CDR3 length: 14 residues.

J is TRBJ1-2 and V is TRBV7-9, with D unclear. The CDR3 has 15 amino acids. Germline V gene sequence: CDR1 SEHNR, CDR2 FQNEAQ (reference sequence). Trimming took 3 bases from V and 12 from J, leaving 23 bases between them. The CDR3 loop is CASSFSSAGLVMDTF. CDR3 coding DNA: TGTGCCAGCAGCTTCTCTTCCGCCGGACTTGTAATGGACACCTTC.

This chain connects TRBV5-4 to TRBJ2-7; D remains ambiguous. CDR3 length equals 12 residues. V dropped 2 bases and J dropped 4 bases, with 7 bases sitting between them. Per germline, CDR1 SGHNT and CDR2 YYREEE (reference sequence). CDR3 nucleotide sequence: TGTGCCAGCAGCTTCCAAGATTACGAGCAGTACTTC. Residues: CASSFQDYEQYF.

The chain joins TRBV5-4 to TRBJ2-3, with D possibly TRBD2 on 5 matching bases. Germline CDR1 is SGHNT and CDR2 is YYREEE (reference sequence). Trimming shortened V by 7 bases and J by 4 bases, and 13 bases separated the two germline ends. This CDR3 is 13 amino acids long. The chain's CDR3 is CASRGLAPDTQYF. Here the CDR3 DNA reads TGTGCCAGCCGGGGTCTAGCCCCAGATACGCAGTATTTT.

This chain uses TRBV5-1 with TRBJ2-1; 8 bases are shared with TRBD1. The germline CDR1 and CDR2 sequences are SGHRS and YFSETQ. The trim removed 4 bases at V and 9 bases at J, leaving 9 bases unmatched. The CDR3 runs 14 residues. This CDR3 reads CASSPGQALGEQFF. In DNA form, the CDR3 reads TGCGCCAGCAGCCCGGGACAGGCGTTGGGTGAGCAGTTCTTC.

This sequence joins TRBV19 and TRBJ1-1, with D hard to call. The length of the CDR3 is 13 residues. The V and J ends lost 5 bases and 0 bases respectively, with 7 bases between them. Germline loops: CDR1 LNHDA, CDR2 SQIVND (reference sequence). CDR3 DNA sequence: TGTGCCAGTAGTCAACAGATGAACACTGAAGCTTTCTTT. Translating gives CASSQQMNTEAFF.

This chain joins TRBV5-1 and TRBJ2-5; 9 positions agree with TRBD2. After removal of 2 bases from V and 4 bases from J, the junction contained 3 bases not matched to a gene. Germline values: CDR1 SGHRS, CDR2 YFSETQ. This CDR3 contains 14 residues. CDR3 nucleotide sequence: TGCGCCAGCAGCTTAAAACTAGCGGGAGAGACCCAGTACTTC. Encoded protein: CASSLKLAGETQYF.

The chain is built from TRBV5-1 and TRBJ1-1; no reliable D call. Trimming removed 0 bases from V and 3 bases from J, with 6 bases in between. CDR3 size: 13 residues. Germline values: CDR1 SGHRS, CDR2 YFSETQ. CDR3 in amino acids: CASSLGWDTEAFF. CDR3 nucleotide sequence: TGCGCCAGCAGCTTGGGTTGGGACACTGAAGCTTTCTTT.

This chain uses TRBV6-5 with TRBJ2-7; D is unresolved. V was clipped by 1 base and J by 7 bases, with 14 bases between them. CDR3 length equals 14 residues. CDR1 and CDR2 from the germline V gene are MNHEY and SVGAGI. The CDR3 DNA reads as TGTGCCAGCAGTTACTTCTCGAACCTGAGGGAGCAGTACTTC. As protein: CASSYFSNLREQYF.

CDR3 bases: TGCGCCAGCAGCGGCTATAGGACAGGGAGAAATGAAAAACTGTTTTTT. Its protein is CASSGYRTGRNEKLFF. V usage is TRBV4-1 and J usage is TRBJ1-4; the match to TRBD1 covers 8 bases. The J segment lost 5 bases and the V segment lost 5 bases, leaving 10 bases of the junction unmatched. This CDR3 has 16 residues. CDR1 and CDR2 (germline): MGHRA, YSYEKL.

CDR3 nucleotides: TGTGCCAGCAGCTCCAGGGCTGGGGCCAACGTCCTGACTTTC. Protein product: CASSSRAGANVLTF. The gene calls are TRBV9 and TRBJ2-6, with a possible D match to TRBD1 (5 bases). The germline V and J ends were trimmed by 4 bases and 2 bases, with 7 bases remaining between them. Germline values: CDR1 SGDLS, CDR2 YYNGEE. There are 14 residues in the CDR3.

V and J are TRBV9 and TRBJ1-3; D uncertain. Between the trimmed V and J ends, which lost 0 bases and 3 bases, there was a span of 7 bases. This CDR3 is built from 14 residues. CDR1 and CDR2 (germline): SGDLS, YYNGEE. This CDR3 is CASSVVGYGNTIYF. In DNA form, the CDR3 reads TGTGCCAGCAGCGTAGTGGGCTATGGAAACACCATATATTTT.

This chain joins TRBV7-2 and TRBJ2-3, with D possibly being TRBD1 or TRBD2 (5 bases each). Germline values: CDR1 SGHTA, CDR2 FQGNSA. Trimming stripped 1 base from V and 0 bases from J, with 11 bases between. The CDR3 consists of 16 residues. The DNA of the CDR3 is TGTGCCAGCAGCTTAGGGGGCGGGCTGAGCACAGATACGCAGTATTTT. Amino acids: CASSLGGGLSTDTQYF.

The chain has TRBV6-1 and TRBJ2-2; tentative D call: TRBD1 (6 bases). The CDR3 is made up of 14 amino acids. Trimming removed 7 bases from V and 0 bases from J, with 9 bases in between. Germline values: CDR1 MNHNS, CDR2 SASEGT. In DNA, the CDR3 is TGTGCCAGCAAACAGGGTTCGAACACCGGGGAGCTGTTTTTT. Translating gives CASKQGSNTGELFF.

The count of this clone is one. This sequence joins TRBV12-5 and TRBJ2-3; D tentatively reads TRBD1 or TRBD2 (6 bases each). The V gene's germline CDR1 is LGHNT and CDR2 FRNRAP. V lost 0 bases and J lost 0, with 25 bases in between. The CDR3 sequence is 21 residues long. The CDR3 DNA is TGTGCTAGTGGTTTGGTAAGTCGAAGGGGGGATGAACTATCTAGCACAGATACGCAGTATTTT. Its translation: CASGLVSRRGDELSSTDTQYF.

The DNA of the CDR3 is TGTGCCAGCAGTTGGGACAGCTCTGGAAACACCATATATTTT. Protein: CASSWDSSGNTIYF. The chain is built from TRBV6-5 and TRBJ1-3; 7 nucleotides match TRBD1. With V trimmed by 4 bases and J by 0 bases, 0 bases remained unmatched. CDR3 length equals 14 residues. CDR1 is MNHEY, CDR2 SVGAGI, per germline.

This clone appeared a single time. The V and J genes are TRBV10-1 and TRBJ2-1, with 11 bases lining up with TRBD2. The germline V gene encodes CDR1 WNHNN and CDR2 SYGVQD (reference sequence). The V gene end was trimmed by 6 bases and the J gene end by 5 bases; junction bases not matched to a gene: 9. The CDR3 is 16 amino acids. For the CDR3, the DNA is TGCGCCAGCAGCCGCCGGTTGACTAGCGGGGACAATGAGCAGTTCTTC. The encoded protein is CASSRRLTSGDNEQFF.

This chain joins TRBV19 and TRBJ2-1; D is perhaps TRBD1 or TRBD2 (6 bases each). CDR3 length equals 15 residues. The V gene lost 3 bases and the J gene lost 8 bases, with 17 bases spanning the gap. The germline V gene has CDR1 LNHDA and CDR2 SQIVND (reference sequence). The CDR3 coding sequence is TGTGCCAGTAGTATCATGTTACAGGGAGGTGATGAGCAGTTCTTC. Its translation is CASSIMLQGGDEQFF.